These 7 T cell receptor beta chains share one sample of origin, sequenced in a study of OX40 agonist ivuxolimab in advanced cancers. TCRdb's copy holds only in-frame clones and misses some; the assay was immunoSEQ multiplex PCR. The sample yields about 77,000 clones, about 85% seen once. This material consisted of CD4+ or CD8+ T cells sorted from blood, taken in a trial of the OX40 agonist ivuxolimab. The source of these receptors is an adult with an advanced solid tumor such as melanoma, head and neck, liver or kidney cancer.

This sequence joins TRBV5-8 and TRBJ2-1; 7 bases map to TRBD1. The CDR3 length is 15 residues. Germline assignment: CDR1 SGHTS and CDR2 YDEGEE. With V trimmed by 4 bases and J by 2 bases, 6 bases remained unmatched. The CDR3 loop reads CASSQDRDPYNEQFF. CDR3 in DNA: TGTGCCAGCAGCCAAGACAGGGACCCCTACAATGAGCAGTTCTTC.

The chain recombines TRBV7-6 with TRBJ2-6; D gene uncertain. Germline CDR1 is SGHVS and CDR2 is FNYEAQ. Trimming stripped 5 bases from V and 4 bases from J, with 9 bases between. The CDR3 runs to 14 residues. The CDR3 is CASSLYEGANVLTF. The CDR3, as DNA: TGTGCCAGCAGCCTTTATGAAGGGGCCAACGTCCTGACTTTC. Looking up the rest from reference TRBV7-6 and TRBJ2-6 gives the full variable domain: GAGVSQSPRYKVTKRGQDVALRCDPISGHVSLYWYRQALGQGPEFLTYFNYEAQQDKSGLPNDRFSAERPEGSISTLTIQRTEQRDSAMYRCASSLYEGANVLTFGAGSRLTVL.

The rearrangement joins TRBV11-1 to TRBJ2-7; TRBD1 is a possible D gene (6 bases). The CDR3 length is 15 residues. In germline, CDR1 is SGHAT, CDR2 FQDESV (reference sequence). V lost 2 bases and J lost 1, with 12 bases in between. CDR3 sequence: CASSLRGQGSYEQYF. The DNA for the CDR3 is TGTGCCAGCAGCTTACGGGGCCAGGGGTCCTACGAGCAGTACTTC.

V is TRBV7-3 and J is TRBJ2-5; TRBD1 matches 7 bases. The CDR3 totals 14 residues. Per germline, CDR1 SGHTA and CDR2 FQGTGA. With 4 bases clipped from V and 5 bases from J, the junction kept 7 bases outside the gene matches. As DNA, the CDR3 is TGTGCCAGCAGCTCCCCAGGGGGTGTCGAGACCCAGTACTTC. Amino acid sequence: CASSSPGGVETQYF.

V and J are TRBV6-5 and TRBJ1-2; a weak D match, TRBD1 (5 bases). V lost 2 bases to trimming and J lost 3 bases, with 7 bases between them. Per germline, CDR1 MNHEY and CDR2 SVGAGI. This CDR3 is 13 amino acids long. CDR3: CASSYGTDYGYTF. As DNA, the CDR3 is TGTGCCAGCAGTTACGGGACGGACTATGGCTACACCTTC.

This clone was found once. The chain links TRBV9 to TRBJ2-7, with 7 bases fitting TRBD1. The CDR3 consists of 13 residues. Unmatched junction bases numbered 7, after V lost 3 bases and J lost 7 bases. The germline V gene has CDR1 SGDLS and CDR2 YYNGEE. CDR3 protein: CASSGRQGREQYF. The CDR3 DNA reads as TGTGCCAGCAGCGGACGACAGGGTCGGGAGCAGTACTTC.

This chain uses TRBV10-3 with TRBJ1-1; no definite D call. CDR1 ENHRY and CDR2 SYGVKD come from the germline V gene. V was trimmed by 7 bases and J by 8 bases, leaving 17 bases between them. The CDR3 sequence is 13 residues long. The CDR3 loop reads CAITIWTLLEAFF. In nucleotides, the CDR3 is TGTGCCATCACGATCTGGACCCTACTGGAAGCTTTCTTT.